What follows are 26 T cell receptor beta chains derived from one specimen sequenced in a study of blood T cell repertoires in COVID-19. Here immunoSEQ multiplex PCR was the method, and the copy in TCRdb shows in-frame clones only, minus some. This sample carries a few hundred thousand clones, roughly nine tenths of them seen once, and the ten largest clones take roughly 2.4%. The sequencing input was peripheral blood. The receptor set was obtained from a woman in her forties or fifties who had recovered from COVID-19.

This sequence joins TRBV20-1 and TRBJ2-1; 11 nucleotides agree with TRBD2. The J segment lost 9 bases and the V segment lost 3 bases, leaving 10 bases of the junction unmatched. The length of the CDR3 is 15 residues. Germline V gene sequence: CDR1 DFQATT, CDR2 SNEGSKA (reference sequence). Written as DNA, the CDR3 is TGCAGTGCTAGTATACTAGCGGGAGAGAACAGTGAGCAGTTCTTC. This translates into CSASILAGENSEQFF.

V gene TRBV5-1 combines with J gene TRBJ2-5; D is perhaps TRBD2 (5 bases). Germline V gene data show CDR1 as SGHRS and CDR2 as YFSETQ. Trimming removed 4 bases at V and 5 bases at J, with 9 bases between. This CDR3 is built from 12 residues. The CDR3 here is CASSRTGETQYF. The CDR3 DNA reads TGCGCCAGCAGCCGGACGGGGGAGACCCAGTACTTC. The whole variable domain, filled in from reference TRBV5-1 and TRBJ2-5, reads KAGVTQTPRYLIKTRGQQVTLSCSPISGHRSVSWYQQTPGQGLQFLFEYFSETQRNKGNFPGRFSGRQFSNSRSEMNVSTLELGDSALYLCASSRTGETQYFGPGTRLLVL.

The count of this clone is one. The chain couples TRBV27 to TRBJ2-3, with 8 nucleotides matching TRBD1. V dropped 5 bases and J dropped 4; count of bases not matched to a gene: 14. The CDR3 has 17 amino acids. Looked up from germline, CDR1 is MNHEY and CDR2 is SMNVEV (reference sequence). The CDR3 reads CASSILRDRTGADTQYF. CDR3 in DNA: TGTGCCAGCAGTATCCTTCGGGACAGGACGGGGGCAGATACGCAGTATTTT.

This chain connects TRBV7-2 to TRBJ2-7, with 10 nucleotides matching TRBD2. V lost 6 bases to trimming and J lost 6 bases; unmatched junction nucleotides: 8. Germline V gives CDR1 SGHTA, CDR2 FQGNSA. The CDR3 loop spans 14 amino acids. CDR3 nucleotides: TGTGCCAGCAGTCTAGCGGGAGCTAGGGTCGAGCAGTACTTC. Protein product: CASSLAGARVEQYF.

This clone was seen once. The V call is TRBV9, the J call TRBJ1-6; D call uncertain. V lost 6 bases, J lost 7 bases, and 8 bases lay in between. The germline V gene encodes CDR1 SGDLS and CDR2 YYNGEE. The length of the CDR3 is 12 residues. CDR3 nucleotide sequence: TGTGCCAGCAAAGGCGGGAATTCACCCCTCCACTTT. It encodes CASKGGNSPLHF.

CDR3 amino acids: CASSPKGLAGGYNEQFF. The CDR3 DNA reads TGTGCCAGCAGCCCCAAAGGACTAGCGGGAGGGTACAATGAGCAGTTCTTC. The chain joins TRBV11-2 to TRBJ2-1; 15 nucleotides agree with TRBD2. Trimming removed 5 bases from V and 4 bases from J; junction bases left unmatched: 6. The CDR3 runs 17 residues. Germline CDR1 and CDR2: SGHAT and FQNNGV.

The chain links TRBV24-1 to TRBJ2-2; the match to TRBD2 covers 7 bases. The V and J ends lost 8 bases and 2 bases, in that order; junction bases with no gene match: 7. This CDR3 region has 15 residues. Germline V gene data show CDR1 as KGHDR and CDR2 as SFDVKD. The CDR3 sequence: CATNPGLPNTGELFF. DNA of the CDR3: TGTGCCACCAATCCGGGACTACCTAACACCGGGGAGCTGTTTTTT.

This clone was detected a few times. This chain uses TRBV1 with TRBJ1-2; the table's D call, TRBD1, was not checked against the DNA. TRBV1 is a listed pseudogene. CDR3 size: 18 residues. Here the CDR3 reads CTSSQPFPRQGRDYGYTF. DNA for the CDR3: TGCACCAGCAGCCAGCCATTCCCCAGACAGGGACGCGACTATGGCTACACCTTC.

This sequence joins TRBV27 and TRBJ2-7, with 8 positions matching TRBD2. The germline V gene encodes CDR1 MNHEY and CDR2 SMNVEV (reference sequence). The J segment lost 2 bases and the V segment lost 5 bases, leaving 11 bases of the junction unmatched. The CDR3 totals 16 residues. CDR3 protein: CASSPLQSGSTYEQYF. In DNA, the CDR3 is TGTGCCAGCAGTCCCCTCCAGAGCGGGAGTACCTACGAGCAGTACTTC.

The chain is built from TRBV19 and TRBJ1-3, with 7 bases that match TRBD1. The CDR3 runs 17 residues. The V segment lost 7 bases and the J segment 2 bases; nucleotides outside the gene matches: 14. Germline V CDR1 and CDR2: LNHDA, SQIVND (reference sequence). CDR3 loop: CASNTGTANSPGNTIYF. The CDR3 DNA follows: TGTGCCAGTAACACGGGGACAGCAAATTCCCCTGGAAACACCATATATTTT.

The chain recombines TRBV30 with TRBJ2-1, with TRBD1 identical over 9 bases. CDR3 length: 13 amino acids. V trimming: 3 bases; J trimming: 8 bases; junction bases outside the gene matches: 5. CDR1 is GTSNPN and CDR2 is SVGIG in the germline V gene (reference sequence). The CDR3 protein is CAWSKGQGDEQFF. CDR3 in DNA: TGTGCCTGGAGCAAGGGACAGGGAGATGAGCAGTTCTTC.

About this clone itself: Its ends do not fully match the called genes, so a read error is possible. The chain joins TRBV6-1 to TRBJ1-2; no reliable D call. This CDR3 is built from 14 residues. The germline CDR1 and CDR2 sequences are MNHNS and SASEGT. CDR3 sequence reads: CASSEVDNYYGYTF. The CDR3 DNA follows: TGTGCCAGCAGCGAAGTAGACAACTACTATGGCTACACCTTC.

The chain combines TRBV7-6 with TRBJ2-3; 9 nucleotides align to TRBD2. Germline V lookup: CDR1 SGHVS, CDR2 FNYEAQ. This CDR3 has 16 residues. V was pared by 4 bases and J by 2 bases, with 7 bases of the junction left unmatched. The CDR3 nucleotides read TGTGCCAGCAGCTCTCTAGCGGGACTATTCACAGATACGCAGTATTTT. Its translation: CASSSLAGLFTDTQYF.

V usage is TRBV6-2 or TRBV6-3 and J usage is TRBJ2-2, with TRBD2 identical over 9 bases. Germline CDR1 MNHEY, CDR2 SVGEGT. CDR3 length: 16 residues. J was trimmed by 4 bases and V by 2 bases; bases with no gene match: 5. CDR3 protein: CASSYAGTSTTGELFF. The CDR3 region has the DNA TGTGCCAGCAGTTACGCCGGGACTAGCACCACCGGGGAGCTGTTTTTT.

The rearrangement joins TRBV2 to TRBJ1-2; 8 bases are a match to TRBD1. J lost 6 bases, V lost 6 bases, and 6 bases had no gene match. Germline CDR1 reads SNHLY; CDR2 reads FYNNEI. CDR3 length equals 13 residues. CDR3 amino acids: CASSSTGVHGYTF. The DNA of the CDR3 is TGTGCCAGCAGCTCGACAGGGGTCCATGGCTACACCTTC.

V is TRBV27 and J is TRBJ1-1; 10 nucleotides align to TRBD1. Germline V CDR1 and CDR2: MNHEY, SMNVEV (reference sequence). The V segment lost 6 bases and the J segment 4 bases; nucleotides outside the gene matches: 5. There are 14 residues in the CDR3. The CDR3 here is CASRRQGAITEAFF. The CDR3 DNA is TGTGCCAGCAGGCGACAGGGGGCAATCACTGAAGCTTTCTTT.

This CDR3 reads CASSVHRMNTGELFF. CDR3 bases: TGTGCCAGCAGTGTACACAGGATGAACACCGGGGAGCTGTTTTTT. V is TRBV2 and J is TRBJ2-2, with D perhaps TRBD1 (5 bases). Trimming cost V 4 bases and J 1 base, with 10 bases left between them. The CDR3 runs to 15 residues. The germline CDR1 and CDR2 sequences are SNHLY and FYNNEI.

The V and J genes are TRBV5-4 and TRBJ1-2; 7 bases line up with TRBD1. The CDR3 is made up of 14 amino acids. V shed 4 bases and J 3 bases; nucleotides not matched to a gene: 6. The germline V gene has CDR1 SGHNT and CDR2 YYREEE (reference sequence). The CDR3 coding sequence is TGTGCCAGCAGCGCCCGGGGGACAGACTATGGCTACACCTTC. Its protein is CASSARGTDYGYTF.

This chain joins TRBV13 and TRBJ2-1, with 9 bases that match TRBD1. Trimming removed 4 bases from V and 6 bases from J; junction bases left unmatched: 22. The CDR3 totals 20 residues. CDR1 and CDR2 from the germline V gene are PRHDT and FYEKMQ (reference sequence). CDR3 region: CASSYADRHGVDRGINEQFF. For the CDR3, the DNA is TGTGCCAGCAGCTACGCCGACCGCCATGGAGTGGACAGGGGAATCAATGAGCAGTTCTTC.

This clone has a single count. V usage is TRBV4-3 and J usage is TRBJ1-4; 11 bases fit TRBD1. V shed 1 base, J shed 5 bases, and the junction held 0 bases outside the gene matches. The CDR3 has 15 residues. Germline assignment: CDR1 LGHNA and CDR2 YSLEER. Written as DNA, the CDR3 is TGCGCCAGCAGCCAAGGGACAGGGGGCAATGAAAAACTGTTTTTT. It codes for CASSQGTGGNEKLFF.

V and J are TRBV7-2 and TRBJ2-1; 13 bases align to TRBD2. This CDR3 comprises 16 residues. CDR1 is SGHTA and CDR2 is FQGNSA in the germline V gene. V shed 4 bases and J 15 bases; nucleotides not matched to a gene: 15. The CDR3 reads CASSSTLAGGPGHVFF. CDR3 nucleotide sequence: TGTGCCAGCAGCTCCACACTAGCGGGAGGGCCAGGTCACGTGTTCTTC.

V and J are TRBV30 and TRBJ1-2; D perhaps matches TRBD1 (5 bases). The V and J ends lost 5 bases and 4 bases respectively, with 17 bases between them. CDR1 is GTSNPN and CDR2 is SVGIG in the germline V gene (reference sequence). The CDR3 loop spans 14 amino acids. CDR3 region: CAWAGGGDVYGYTF. The CDR3 DNA sequence: TGTGCCTGGGCTGGGGGGGGAGACGTCTATGGCTACACCTTC. Complete variable domain (other parts from reference TRBV30 and TRBJ1-2): SQTIHQWPATLVQPVGSPLSLECTVEGTSNPNLYWYRQAAGRGLQLLFYSVGIGQISSEVPQNLSASRPQDRQFILSSKKLLLSDSGFYLCAWAGGGDVYGYTFGSGTRLTVV.

The rearrangement uses TRBV30 and TRBJ1-1; possibly TRBD1 for D (5 bases). The germline CDR1 and CDR2 sequences are GTSNPN and SVGIG (reference sequence). Trimming left V 6 bases short and J 0 bases short, with 11 bases between. CDR3 length: 13 residues. The CDR3 DNA is TGTGCCTGTTCGGACACCTTGAACACTGAAGCTTTCTTT. It codes for CACSDTLNTEAFF.

The V call is TRBV2, the J call TRBJ2-3; weak D call: TRBD2 (5 bases). V lost 1 base and J 0 bases, leaving 14 bases between the germline ends. Germline assignment: CDR1 SNHLY and CDR2 FYNNEI. The CDR3 is 17 amino acids. CDR3 coding DNA: TGTGCCAGCAGTGAAGGGAGGACGACCCCTAGCACAGATACGCAGTATTTT. It translates to CASSEGRTTPSTDTQYF.

The chain joins TRBV29-1 to TRBJ1-1; TRBD1 matches at 12 bases. Trimming cost V 3 bases and J 6 bases; bases outside gene matches: 11. Per germline, CDR1 SQVTM and CDR2 ANQGSEA. The CDR3 is 16 amino acids. The CDR3 reads CSVDNPGQGAEAEAFF. The DNA for the CDR3 is TGCAGCGTTGATAACCCGGGACAGGGGGCGGAGGCTGAAGCTTTCTTT.

The chain has TRBV1 and TRBJ1-2; TRBD1 was called by the table and not checked on the DNA. TRBV1 is shown as a pseudogene. The CDR3 runs to 17 residues. This chain's CDR3 is CTSSQGGQTLANYGYTF. The CDR3 DNA follows: TGCACCAGCAGCCAAGGGGGACAGACTTTAGCTAACTATGGCTACACCTTC.